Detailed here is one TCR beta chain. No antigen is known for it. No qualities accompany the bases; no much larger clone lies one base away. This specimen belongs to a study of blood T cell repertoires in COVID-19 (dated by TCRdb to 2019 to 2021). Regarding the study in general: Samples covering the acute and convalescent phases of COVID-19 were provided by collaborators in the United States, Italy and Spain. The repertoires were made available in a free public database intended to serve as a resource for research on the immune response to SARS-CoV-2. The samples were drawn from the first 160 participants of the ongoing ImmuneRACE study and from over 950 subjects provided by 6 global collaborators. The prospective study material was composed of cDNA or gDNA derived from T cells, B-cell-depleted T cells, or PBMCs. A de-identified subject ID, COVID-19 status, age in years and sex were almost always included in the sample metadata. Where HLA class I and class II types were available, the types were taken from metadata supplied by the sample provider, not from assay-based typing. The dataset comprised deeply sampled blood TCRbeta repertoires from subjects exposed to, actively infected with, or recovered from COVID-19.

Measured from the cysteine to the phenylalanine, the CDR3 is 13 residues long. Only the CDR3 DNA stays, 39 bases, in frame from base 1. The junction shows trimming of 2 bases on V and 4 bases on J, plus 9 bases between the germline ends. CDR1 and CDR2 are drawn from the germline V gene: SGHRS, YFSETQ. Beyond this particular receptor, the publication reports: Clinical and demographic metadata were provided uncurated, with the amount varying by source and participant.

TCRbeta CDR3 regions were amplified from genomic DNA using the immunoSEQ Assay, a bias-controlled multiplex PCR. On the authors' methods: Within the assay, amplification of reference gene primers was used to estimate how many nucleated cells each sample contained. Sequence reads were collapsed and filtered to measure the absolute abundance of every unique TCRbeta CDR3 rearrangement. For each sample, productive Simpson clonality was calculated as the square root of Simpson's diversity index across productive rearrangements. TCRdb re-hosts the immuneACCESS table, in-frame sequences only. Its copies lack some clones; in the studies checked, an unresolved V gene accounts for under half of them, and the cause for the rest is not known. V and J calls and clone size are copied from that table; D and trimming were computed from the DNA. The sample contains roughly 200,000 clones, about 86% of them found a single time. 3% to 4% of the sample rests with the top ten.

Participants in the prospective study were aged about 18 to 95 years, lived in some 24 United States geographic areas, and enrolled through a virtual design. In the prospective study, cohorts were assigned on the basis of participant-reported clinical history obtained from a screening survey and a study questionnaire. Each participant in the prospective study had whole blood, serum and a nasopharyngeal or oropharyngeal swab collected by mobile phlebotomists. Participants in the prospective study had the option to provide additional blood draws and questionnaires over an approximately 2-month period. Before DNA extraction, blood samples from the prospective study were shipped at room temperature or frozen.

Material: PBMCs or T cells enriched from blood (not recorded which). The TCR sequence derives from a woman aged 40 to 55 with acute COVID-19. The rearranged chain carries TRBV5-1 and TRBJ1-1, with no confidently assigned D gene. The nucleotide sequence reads TGCGCCAGCAGCTTTCGGGTGGGCACTGAAGCTTTCTTT. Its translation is CASSFRVGTEAFF. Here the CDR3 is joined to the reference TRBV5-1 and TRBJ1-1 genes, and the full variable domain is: KAGVTQTPRYLIKTRGQQVTLSCSPISGHRSVSWYQQTPGQGLQFLFEYFSETQRNKGNFPGRFSGRQFSNSRSEMNVSTLELGDSALYLCASSFRVGTEAFFGQGTRLTVV.